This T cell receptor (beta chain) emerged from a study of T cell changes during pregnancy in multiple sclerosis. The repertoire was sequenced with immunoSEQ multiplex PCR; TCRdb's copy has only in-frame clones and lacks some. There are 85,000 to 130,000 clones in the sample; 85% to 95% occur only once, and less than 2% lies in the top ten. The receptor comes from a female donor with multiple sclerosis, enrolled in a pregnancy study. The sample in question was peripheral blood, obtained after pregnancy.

The CDR3 nucleotides are TGTGCCAGCAGCTGGGACACCTCCTACGAGCAGTACTTC. It encodes CASSWDTSYEQYF. The chain is built from TRBV5-4 and TRBJ2-7, with D possibly TRBD1 on 6 matching bases. The CDR3 has 13 residues. V lost 3 bases and J 0 bases, leaving 7 bases between the germline ends. CDR1 SGHNT and CDR2 YYREEE come from the germline V gene (reference sequence).